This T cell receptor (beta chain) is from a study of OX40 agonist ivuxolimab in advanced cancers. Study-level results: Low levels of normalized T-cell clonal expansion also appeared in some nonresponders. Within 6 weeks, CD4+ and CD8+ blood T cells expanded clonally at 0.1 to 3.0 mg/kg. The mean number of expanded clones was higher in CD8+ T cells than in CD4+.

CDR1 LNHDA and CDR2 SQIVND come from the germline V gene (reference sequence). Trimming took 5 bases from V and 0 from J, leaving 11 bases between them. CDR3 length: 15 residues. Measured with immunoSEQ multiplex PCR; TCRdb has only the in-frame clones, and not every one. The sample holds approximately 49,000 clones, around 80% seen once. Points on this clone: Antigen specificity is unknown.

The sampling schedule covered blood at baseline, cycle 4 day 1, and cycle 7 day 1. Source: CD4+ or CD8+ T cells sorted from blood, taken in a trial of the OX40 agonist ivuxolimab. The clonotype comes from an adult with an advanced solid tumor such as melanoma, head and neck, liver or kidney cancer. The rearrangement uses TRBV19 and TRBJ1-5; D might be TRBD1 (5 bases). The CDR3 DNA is TGTGCCAGTAGTGCTCGGGACGGTAGCAATCAGCCCCAGCATTTT. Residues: CASSARDGSNQPQHF.